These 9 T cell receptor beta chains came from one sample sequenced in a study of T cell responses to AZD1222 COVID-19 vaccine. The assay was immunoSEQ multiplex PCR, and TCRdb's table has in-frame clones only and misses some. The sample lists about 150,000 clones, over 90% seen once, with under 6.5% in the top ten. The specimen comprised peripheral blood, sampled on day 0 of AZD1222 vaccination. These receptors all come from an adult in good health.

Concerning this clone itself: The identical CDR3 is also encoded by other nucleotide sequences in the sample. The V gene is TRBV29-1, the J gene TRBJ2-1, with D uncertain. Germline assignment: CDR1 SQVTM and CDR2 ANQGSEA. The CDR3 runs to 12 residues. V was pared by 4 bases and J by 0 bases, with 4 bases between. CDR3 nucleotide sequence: TGCAGCGTTGGAGGCTCCTACAATGAGCAGTTCTTC. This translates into CSVGGSYNEQFF.

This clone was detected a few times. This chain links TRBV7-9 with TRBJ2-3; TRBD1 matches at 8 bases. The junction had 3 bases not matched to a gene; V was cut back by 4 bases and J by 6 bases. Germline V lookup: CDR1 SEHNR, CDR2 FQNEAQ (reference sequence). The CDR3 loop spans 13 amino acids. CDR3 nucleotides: TGTGCCAGCAGCTCATGGACAGGGGATACGCAGTATTTT. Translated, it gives CASSSWTGDTQYF.

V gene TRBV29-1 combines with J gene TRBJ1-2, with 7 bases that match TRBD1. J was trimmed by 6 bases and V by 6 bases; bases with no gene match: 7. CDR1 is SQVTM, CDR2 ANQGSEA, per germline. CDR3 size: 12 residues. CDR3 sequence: CSVTSTGHGYTF. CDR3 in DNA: TGCAGCGTGACCTCGACAGGGCATGGCTACACCTTC.

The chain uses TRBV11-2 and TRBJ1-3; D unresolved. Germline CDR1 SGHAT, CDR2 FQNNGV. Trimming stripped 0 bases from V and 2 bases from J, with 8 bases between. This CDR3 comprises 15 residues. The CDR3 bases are TGTGCCAGCAGCTTAGAATATGGAGCTGGAAACACCATATATTTT. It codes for CASSLEYGAGNTIYF.

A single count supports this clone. The CDR3 DNA reads TGTGCCAGCGGGACTCCTTCAGGAAACACCATATATTTT. Amino acid sequence: CASGTPSGNTIYF. The chain couples TRBV6-5 to TRBJ1-3; D perhaps matches TRBD1 (5 bases). There are 13 residues in the CDR3. CDR1 and CDR2 from the germline V gene are MNHEY and SVGAGI. With 8 bases removed from V and 4 bases from J, the gap between germline ends came to 12 bases.

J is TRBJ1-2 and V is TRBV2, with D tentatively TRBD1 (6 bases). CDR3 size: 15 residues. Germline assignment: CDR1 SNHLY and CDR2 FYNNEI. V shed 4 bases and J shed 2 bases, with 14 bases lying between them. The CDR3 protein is CASSADAGANYGYTF. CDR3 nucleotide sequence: TGTGCCAGCAGTGCTGATGCAGGGGCAAACTATGGCTACACCTTC. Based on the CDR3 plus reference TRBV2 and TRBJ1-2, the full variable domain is EPEVTQTPSHQVTQMGQEVILRCVPISNHLYFYWYRQILGQKVEFLVSFYNNEISEKSEIFDDQFSVERPDGSNFTLKIRSTKLEDSAMYFCASSADAGANYGYTFGSGTRLTVV.

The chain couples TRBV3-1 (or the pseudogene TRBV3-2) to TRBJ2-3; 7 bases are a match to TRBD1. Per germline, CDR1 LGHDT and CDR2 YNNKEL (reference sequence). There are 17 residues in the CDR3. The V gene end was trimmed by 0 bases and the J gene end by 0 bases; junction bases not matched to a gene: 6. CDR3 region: CASSQDEGTASTDTQYF. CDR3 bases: TGTGCCAGCAGCCAAGATGAAGGGACAGCGAGCACAGATACGCAGTATTTT.

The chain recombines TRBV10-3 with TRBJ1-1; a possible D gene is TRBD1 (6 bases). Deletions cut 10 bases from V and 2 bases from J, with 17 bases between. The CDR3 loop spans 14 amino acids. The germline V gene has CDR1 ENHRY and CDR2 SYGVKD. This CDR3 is CASAGTPGNTEAFF. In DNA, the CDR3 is TGTGCCAGTGCCGGGACACCAGGCAACACTGAAGCTTTCTTT.

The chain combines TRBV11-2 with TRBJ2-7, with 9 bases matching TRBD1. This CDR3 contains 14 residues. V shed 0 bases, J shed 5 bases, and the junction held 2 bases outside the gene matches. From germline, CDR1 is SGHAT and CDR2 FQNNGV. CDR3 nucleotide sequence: TGTGCCAGCAGCTTAGATCGGACAGGGGACGAGCAGTACTTC. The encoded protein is CASSLDRTGDEQYF.